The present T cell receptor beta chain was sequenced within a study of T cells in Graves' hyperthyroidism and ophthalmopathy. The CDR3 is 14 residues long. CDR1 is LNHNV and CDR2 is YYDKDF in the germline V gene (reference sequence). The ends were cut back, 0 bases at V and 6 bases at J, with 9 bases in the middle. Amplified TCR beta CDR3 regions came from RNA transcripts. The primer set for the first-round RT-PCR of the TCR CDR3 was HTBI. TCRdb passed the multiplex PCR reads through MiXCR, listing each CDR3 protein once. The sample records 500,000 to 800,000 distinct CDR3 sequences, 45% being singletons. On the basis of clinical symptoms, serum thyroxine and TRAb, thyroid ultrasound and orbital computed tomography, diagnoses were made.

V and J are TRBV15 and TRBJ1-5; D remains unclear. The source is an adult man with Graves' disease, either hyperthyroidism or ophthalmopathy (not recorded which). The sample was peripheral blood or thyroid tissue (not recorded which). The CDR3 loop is CATSRDLGAQPQHF. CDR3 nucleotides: TGTGCCACCAGCAGAGACCTGGGAGCTCAGCCCCAGCATTTT.